The clone carrying this T cell receptor (beta chain) was observed a few times. Its antigen is unidentified. The entry originates in a study of T cells after yellow fever vaccination. Study-wide results and caveats: Subsequent to the booster, the majority of primary-vaccination clones reappeared (96% CD4, 80% to 90% CD8). Contamination by abundant bulk-population clonotypes could be present in FACS-sorted repertoires. The secondary response showed a weaker magnitude and a faster peak, day 5 versus 15.

One entry per CDR3 protein, called by TCRdb with MiXCR from the 5' RACE reads. The sample has 250,000 to 400,000 distinct CDR3 sequences, about 4% seen once. Germline V gene data show CDR1 as KGHSH and CDR2 as LQKENI. The length of the CDR3 is 15 residues. The ends were cut back, 3 bases at V and 3 bases at J, with 15 bases in the middle. The V call is TRBV18, the J call TRBJ2-7, with D tentatively TRBD1 or TRBD2 (5 bases each). This receptor was taken from a man aged 18 to 30 who received the YFV17D yellow fever vaccine. Sequences were derived from PBMCs, sampled 5 days after the yellow fever booster vaccination. This chain's CDR3 is CASSPVPGDHYEQYF. CDR3 nucleotide sequence: TGTGCCAGCTCACCGGTACCCGGGGACCACTACGAGCAGTACTTC.